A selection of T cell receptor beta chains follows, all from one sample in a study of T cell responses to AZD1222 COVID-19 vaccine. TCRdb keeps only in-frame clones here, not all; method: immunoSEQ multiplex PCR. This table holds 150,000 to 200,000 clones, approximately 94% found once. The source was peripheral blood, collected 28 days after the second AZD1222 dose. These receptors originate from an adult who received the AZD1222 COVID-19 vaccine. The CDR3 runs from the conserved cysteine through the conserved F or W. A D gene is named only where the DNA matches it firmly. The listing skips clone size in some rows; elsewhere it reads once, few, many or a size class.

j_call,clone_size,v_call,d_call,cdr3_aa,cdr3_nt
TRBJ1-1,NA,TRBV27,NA,CASSLGRVTEAFF,TGTGCCAGCAGTTTGGGCAGGGTCACTGAAGCTTTCTTT
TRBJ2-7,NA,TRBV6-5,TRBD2,CASSRTLAGRTEQYF,TGTGCCAGCAGCCGCACTCTAGCGGGACGCACCGAGCAGTACTTC
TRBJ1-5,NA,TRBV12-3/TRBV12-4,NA,CASSTGFNQPQHF,TGTGCCAGCTCAACAGGGTTCAATCAGCCCCAGCATTTT
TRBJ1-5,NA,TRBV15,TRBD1,CATSRSGTGVQPQHF,TGTGCCACCAGCCGTAGCGGGACAGGGGTTCAGCCCCAGCATTTT
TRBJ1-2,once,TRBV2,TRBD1,CASRDRGENYGYTF,TGTGCCAGCAGGGACAGGGGCGAAAACTATGGCTACACCTTC
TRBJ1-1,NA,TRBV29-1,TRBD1,CSVERGGQGAPEAFF,TGCAGCGTTGAACGGGGGGGACAGGGGGCCCCTGAAGCTTTCTTT
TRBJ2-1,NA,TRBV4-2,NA,CASSSTGHRRDEQFF,TGTGCCAGCTCTTCCACAGGCCACCGGCGTGATGAGCAGTTCTTC
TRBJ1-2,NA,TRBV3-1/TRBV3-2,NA,CASSQDLVQKYGYTF,TGTGCCAGCAGCCAAGATCTGGTACAGAAATACGGCTACACCTTC
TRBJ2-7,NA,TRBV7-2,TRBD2,CASSFAGGPDEQYF,TGTGCCAGCAGCTTTGCGGGAGGGCCCGACGAGCAGTACTTC
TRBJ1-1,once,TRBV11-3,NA,CASSLDGDTEAFF,TGTGCCAGCAGCTTAGATGGTGACACTGAAGCTTTCTTT
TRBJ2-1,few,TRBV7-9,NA,CASSLRGRSSYNEQFF,TGTGCCAGCAGCTTACGAGGCAGGAGCTCCTACAATGAGCAGTTCTTC
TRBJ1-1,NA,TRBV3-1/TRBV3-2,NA,CASSRVRTPNTEAFF,TGTGCCAGCAGCCGCGTTAGGACCCCGAACACTGAAGCTTTCTTT
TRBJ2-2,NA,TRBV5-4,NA,CASSSRGRSNTGELFF,TGTGCCAGCAGCTCGAGGGGAAGGTCGAACACCGGGGAGCTGTTTTTT
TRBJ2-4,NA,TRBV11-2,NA,CASSPRGFLAKNIQYF,TGTGCCAGCAGCCCACGAGGGTTTCTAGCCAAAAACATTCAGTACTTC
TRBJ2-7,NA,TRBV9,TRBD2,CASSLAGEGYEQYF,TGTGCCAGCAGTCTAGCGGGTGAAGGCTACGAGCAGTACTTC
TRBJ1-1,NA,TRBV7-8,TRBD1,CASSLWTGGTEAFF,TGTGCCAGCAGCTTATGGACAGGTGGAACTGAAGCTTTCTTT
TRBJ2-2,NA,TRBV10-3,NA,CAIKAAITGELFF,TGTGCCATCAAGGCAGCTATCACCGGGGAGCTGTTTTTT
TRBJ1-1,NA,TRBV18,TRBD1,CASSPLGQGAEAFF,TGTGCCAGCTCACCGCTGGGACAGGGGGCCGAAGCTTTCTTT
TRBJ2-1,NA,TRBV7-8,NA,CASSPGSVEQFF,TGTGCCAGCAGCCCAGGGAGTGTTGAGCAGTTCTTC
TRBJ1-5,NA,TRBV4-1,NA,CASSQDKGNQPQHF,TGCGCCAGCAGCCAAGATAAGGGAAATCAGCCCCAGCATTTT
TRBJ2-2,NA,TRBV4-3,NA,CASSQDRLARSGELFF,TGCGCCAGCAGCCAAGATAGGCTAGCTCGGTCCGGGGAGCTGTTTTTT
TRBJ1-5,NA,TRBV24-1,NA,CATSDYSNQPQHF,TGTGCCACCAGTGATTATAGCAATCAGCCCCAGCATTTT
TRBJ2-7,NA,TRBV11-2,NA,CASSAISRSYEQYF,TGTGCCAGCAGCGCCATCAGCAGGAGTTACGAGCAGTACTTC
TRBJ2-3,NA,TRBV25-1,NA,CASSEGLATDTQYF,TGTGCCAGCAGTGAAGGGTTAGCGACAGATACGCAGTATTTT
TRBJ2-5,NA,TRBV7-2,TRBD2,CASSLALAGMYQETQYF,TGTGCCAGCAGCTTAGCTCTAGCGGGGATGTACCAAGAGACCCAGTACTTC